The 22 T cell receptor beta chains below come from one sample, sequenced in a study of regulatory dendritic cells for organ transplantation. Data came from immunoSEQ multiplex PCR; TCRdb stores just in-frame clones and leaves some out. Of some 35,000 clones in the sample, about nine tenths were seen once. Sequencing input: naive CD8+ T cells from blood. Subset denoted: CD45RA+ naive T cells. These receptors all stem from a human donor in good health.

The DNA for the CDR3 is TGTGCCAGTAATCCGGGCCCAGCGCGCTTGCAGGGGTATGTCGATGAGCAGTTCTTC. It codes for CASNPGPARLQGYVDEQFF. The chain has TRBV19 and TRBJ2-1; D perhaps matches TRBD1 (6 bases). With 7 bases removed from V and 8 bases from J, the gap between germline ends came to 33 bases. The CDR3 extends over 19 amino acids. From germline, CDR1 is LNHDA and CDR2 SQIVND (reference sequence). Combining the CDR3 with reference TRBV19 and TRBJ2-1 gives the whole variable domain DGGITQSPKYLFRKEGQNVTLSCEQNLNHDAMYWYRQDPGQGLRLIYYSQIVNDFQKGDIAEGYSVSREKKESFPLTVTSAQKNPTAFYLCASNPGPARLQGYVDEQFFGPGTRLTVL.

The DNA for the CDR3 is TGTGCCAGCAGCTCGGGACTAGCGGAGGGACAGTACTTC. This codes for CASSSGLAEGQYF. The chain employs TRBV13 and TRBJ2-7; TRBD2 matches at 11 bases. The CDR3 length is 13 residues. The trim removed 4 bases at V and 10 bases at J, leaving 6 bases unmatched. CDR1 is PRHDT and CDR2 is FYEKMQ in the germline V gene (reference sequence).

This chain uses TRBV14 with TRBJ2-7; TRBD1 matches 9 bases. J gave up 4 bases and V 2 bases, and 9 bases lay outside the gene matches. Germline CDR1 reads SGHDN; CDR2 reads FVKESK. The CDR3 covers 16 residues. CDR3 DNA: TGTGCCAGCAGCCAAAGACCGGGACAGGGTCGGTACGAGCAGTACTTC. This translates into CASSQRPGQGRYEQYF.

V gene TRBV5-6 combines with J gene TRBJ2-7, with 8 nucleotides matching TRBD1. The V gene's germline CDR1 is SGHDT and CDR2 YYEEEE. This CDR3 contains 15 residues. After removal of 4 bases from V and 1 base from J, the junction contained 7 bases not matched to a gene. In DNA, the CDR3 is TGTGCCAGCAGCCGAGGACAGGGAAGATCCTACGAGCAGTACTTC. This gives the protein CASSRGQGRSYEQYF.

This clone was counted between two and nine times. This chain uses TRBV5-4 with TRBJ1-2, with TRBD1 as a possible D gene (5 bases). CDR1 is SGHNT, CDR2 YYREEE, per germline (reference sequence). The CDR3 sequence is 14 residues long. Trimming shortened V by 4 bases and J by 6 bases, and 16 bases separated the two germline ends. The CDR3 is CASSLRTLGDGYTF. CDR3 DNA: TGTGCCAGCAGCCTTCGGACCTTAGGGGATGGCTACACCTTC.

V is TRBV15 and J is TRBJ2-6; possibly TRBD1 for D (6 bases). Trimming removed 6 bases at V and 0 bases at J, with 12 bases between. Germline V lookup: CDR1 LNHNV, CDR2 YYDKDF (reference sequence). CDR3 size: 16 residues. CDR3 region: CATRDRFSSGANVLTF. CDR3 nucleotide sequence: TGTGCCACCAGGGACAGATTCAGCTCTGGGGCCAACGTCCTGACTTTC.

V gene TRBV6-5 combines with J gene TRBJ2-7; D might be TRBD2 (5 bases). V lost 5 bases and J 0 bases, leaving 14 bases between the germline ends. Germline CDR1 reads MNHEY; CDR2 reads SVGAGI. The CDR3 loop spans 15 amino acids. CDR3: CASSPLTGSSYEQYF. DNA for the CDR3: TGTGCCAGCAGTCCTCTGACGGGGAGCTCCTACGAGCAGTACTTC.

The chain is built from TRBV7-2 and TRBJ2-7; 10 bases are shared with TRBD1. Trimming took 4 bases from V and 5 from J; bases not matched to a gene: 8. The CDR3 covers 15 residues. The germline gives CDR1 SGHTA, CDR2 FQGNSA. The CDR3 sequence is CASSYRQGASDEQYF. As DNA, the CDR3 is TGTGCCAGCAGCTATCGACAGGGGGCCAGCGACGAGCAGTACTTC.

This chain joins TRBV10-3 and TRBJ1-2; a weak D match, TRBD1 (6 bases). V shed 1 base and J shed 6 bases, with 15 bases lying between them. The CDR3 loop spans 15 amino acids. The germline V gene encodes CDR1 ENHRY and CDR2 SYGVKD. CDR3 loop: CAISELVFSGDGYTF. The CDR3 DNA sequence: TGTGCCATCAGTGAGTTGGTCTTTTCAGGGGATGGCTACACCTTC.

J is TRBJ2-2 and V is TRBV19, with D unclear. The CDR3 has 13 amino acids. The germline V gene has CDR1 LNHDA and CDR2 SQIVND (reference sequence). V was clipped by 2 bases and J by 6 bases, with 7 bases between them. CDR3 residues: CASSIFVPGELFF. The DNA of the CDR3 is TGTGCCAGTAGTATATTCGTCCCCGGGGAGCTGTTTTTT.

The CDR3 sequence is CASIVGLVYTF. The CDR3 nucleotides are TGTGCCAGCATCGTTGGGTTGGTCTACACCTTC. The V and J genes are TRBV6-1 and TRBJ1-2; D is unresolved. Trimming pared 7 bases from V and 10 bases from J, leaving 13 bases between. This CDR3 is 11 amino acids long. Germline V gene data show CDR1 as MNHNS and CDR2 as SASEGT.

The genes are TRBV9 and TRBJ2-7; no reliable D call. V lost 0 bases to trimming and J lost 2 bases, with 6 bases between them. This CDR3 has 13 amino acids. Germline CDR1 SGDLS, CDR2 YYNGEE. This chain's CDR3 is CASSVDPAYEQYF. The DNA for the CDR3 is TGTGCCAGCAGCGTAGACCCCGCCTACGAGCAGTACTTC.

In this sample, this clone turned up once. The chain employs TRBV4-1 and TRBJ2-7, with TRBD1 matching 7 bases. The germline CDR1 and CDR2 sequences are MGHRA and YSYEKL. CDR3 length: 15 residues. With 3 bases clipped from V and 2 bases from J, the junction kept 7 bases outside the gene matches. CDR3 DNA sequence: TGCGCCAGCAGCCACAGACAGGGAAACGCCTACGAGCAGTACTTC. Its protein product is CASSHRQGNAYEQYF.

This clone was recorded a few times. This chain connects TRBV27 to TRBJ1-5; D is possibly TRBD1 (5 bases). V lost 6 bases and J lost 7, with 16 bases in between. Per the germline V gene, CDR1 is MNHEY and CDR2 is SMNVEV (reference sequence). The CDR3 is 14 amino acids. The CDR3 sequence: CASSSGTIQQPQHF. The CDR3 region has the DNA TGTGCCAGCAGCTCCGGGACTATTCAGCAGCCCCAGCATTTT.

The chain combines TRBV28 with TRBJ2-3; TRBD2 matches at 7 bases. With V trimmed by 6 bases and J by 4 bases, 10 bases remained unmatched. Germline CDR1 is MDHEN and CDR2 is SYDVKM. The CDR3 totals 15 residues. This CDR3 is CASSPLLAYADTQYF. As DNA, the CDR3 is TGTGCCAGCAGCCCCTTACTAGCGTATGCAGATACGCAGTATTTT.

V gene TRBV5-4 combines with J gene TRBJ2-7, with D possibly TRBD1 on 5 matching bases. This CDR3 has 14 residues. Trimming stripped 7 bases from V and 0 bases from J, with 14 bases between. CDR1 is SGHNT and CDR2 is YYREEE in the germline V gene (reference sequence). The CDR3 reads CASGSRGNSYEQYF. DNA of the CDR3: TGTGCCAGCGGCTCTAGGGGAAACTCCTACGAGCAGTACTTC.

The CDR3 bases are TGTGCCTGGAGCGGGGATCTTCGGGATAAGCCCCAGCATTTT. It translates to CAWSGDLRDKPQHF. The genes are TRBV30 and TRBJ1-5; D remains ambiguous. V lost 3 bases, J lost 8 bases, and 17 bases lay in between. Germline V lookup: CDR1 GTSNPN, CDR2 SVGIG (reference sequence). This CDR3 has 14 residues.

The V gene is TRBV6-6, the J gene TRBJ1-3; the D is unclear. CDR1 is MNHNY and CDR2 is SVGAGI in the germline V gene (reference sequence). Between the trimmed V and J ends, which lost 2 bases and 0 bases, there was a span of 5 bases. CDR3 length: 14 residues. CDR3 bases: TGTGCCAGCAGTTACAAGTACTCTGGAAACACCATATATTTT. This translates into CASSYKYSGNTIYF.

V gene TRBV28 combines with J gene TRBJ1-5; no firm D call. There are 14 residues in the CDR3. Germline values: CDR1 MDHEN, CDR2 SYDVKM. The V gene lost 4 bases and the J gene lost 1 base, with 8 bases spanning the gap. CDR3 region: CASSSSQSNQPQHF. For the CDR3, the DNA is TGTGCCAGCAGTTCGAGCCAGAGCAATCAGCCCCAGCATTTT.

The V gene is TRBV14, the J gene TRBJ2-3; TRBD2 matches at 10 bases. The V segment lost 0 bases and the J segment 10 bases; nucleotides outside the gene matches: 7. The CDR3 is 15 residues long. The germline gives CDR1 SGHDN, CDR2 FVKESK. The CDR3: CASSQDHLAGVAQYF. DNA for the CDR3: TGTGCCAGCAGCCAAGATCACCTAGCGGGAGTCGCGCAGTATTTT.

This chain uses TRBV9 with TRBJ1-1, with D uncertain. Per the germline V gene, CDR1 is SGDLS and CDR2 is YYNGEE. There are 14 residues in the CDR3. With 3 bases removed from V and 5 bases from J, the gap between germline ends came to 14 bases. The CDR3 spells CASSAGDRGTEAFF. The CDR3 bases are TGTGCCAGCAGCGCTGGCGACCGCGGGACTGAAGCTTTCTTT.

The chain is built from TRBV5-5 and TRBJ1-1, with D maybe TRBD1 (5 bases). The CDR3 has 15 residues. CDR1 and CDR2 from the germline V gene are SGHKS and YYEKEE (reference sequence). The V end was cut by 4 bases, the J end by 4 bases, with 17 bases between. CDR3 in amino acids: CASSVGTALSTEAFF. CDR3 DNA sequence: TGTGCCAGCAGCGTAGGGACGGCCCTTAGCACTGAAGCTTTCTTT. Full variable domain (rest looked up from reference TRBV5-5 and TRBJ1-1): DAGVTQSPTHLIKTRGQQVTLRCSPISGHKSVSWYQQVLGQGPQFIFQYYEKEERGRGNFPDRFSARQFPNYSSELNVNALLLGDSALYLCASSVGTALSTEAFFGQGTRLTVV.